These 32 T cell receptor beta chains came from one sample sequenced in a study of blood T cells in healthy people across ages. A second roughly 6 to 11 cycle PCR used barcoded and J-beta primers. TCRdb reprocessed the 5' RACE reads with MiXCR, giving one entry per CDR3 protein. The profile shows about 1.4 million distinct CDR3 sequences, around 55% of them singletons. The sample taken for sequencing was blood. The receptors here all came from a man aged 18 to 30 in good health.

The J gene is TRBJ2-5, the V gene TRBV29-1, with TRBD1 matching 8 bases. This CDR3 region has 13 residues. The trim removed 4 bases at V and 4 bases at J, leaving 5 bases unmatched. Germline assignment: CDR1 SQVTM and CDR2 ANQGSEA. CDR3 loop: CSVADRALETQYF. In DNA form, the CDR3 reads TGCAGCGTTGCGGACAGGGCGCTAGAGACCCAGTACTTC.

This clonotype was counted a few times. The gene calls are TRBV3-1 and TRBJ1-2; possibly TRBD1 for D (5 bases). The CDR3 is 16 residues long. Germline loops: CDR1 LGHDT, CDR2 YNNKEL (reference sequence). V lost 4 bases and J lost 6, with 21 bases in between. The CDR3 is CASSPQTEGVINGYTF. In nucleotides, the CDR3 is TGTGCCAGCAGCCCTCAGACAGAGGGAGTAATTAATGGCTACACCTTC.

CDR3 sequence reads: CSGSRGQPYSNQPQHF. For the CDR3, the DNA is TGCAGTGGGAGCCGGGGCCAGCCATATAGCAATCAGCCCCAGCATTTT. The chain carries TRBV20-1 and TRBJ1-5; D might be TRBD1 (5 bases). The V gene lost 7 bases and the J gene lost 0 bases, with 19 bases spanning the gap. The CDR3 contains 16 residues. The germline gives CDR1 DFQATT, CDR2 SNEGSKA (reference sequence).

The chain combines TRBV7-2 with TRBJ2-1, with 7 bases fitting TRBD2. V lost 5 bases and J lost 10; bases outside the gene matches: 11. Germline V gives CDR1 SGHTA, CDR2 FQGNSA. The CDR3 loop spans 14 amino acids. This chain's CDR3 is CASSRRAGVMEQFF. The CDR3 nucleotides read TGTGCCAGCAGCCGACGGGCGGGAGTCATGGAGCAGTTCTTC. Full variable domain (rest looked up from reference TRBV7-2 and TRBJ2-1): GAGVSQSPSNKVTEKGKDVELRCDPISGHTALYWYRQSLGQGLEFLIYFQGNSAPDKSGLPSDRFSAERTGGSVSTLTIQRTQQEDSAVYLCASSRRAGVMEQFFGPGTRLTVL.

The rearrangement uses TRBV2 and TRBJ2-1; 9 nucleotides align to TRBD2. The trim removed 6 bases at V and 7 bases at J, leaving 7 bases unmatched. CDR3 length equals 14 residues. Germline V gives CDR1 SNHLY, CDR2 FYNNEI. CDR3 amino acids: CASRTGTSTNEQFF. DNA for the CDR3: TGTGCCAGCAGGACCGGGACTAGCACAAATGAGCAGTTCTTC.

The gene calls are TRBV5-1 and TRBJ2-5; D is unresolved. CDR3 length equals 13 residues. Germline lookup yields CDR1 SGHRS and CDR2 YFSETQ. Deletions cut 2 bases from V and 4 bases from J, with 9 bases between. CDR3 sequence reads: CASSFRFPETQYF. The CDR3 DNA sequence: TGCGCCAGCAGCTTCAGGTTTCCAGAGACCCAGTACTTC.

The V and J genes are TRBV20-1 and TRBJ2-1; D uncertain. The germline V gene has CDR1 DFQATT and CDR2 SNEGSKA (reference sequence). V lost 2 bases, J lost 3 bases, and 11 bases lay in between. The length of the CDR3 is 14 residues. The CDR3 sequence: CSARLGYGYNEQFF. The CDR3 nucleotides are TGCAGTGCTAGATTAGGCTACGGCTACAATGAGCAGTTCTTC.

V is TRBV10-3 and J is TRBJ1-6; D might be TRBD1 (6 bases). The CDR3 loop spans 15 amino acids. V was shortened by 2 bases and J by 7 bases, with 12 bases between the two germline ends. The germline CDR1 and CDR2 sequences are ENHRY and SYGVKD. This chain's CDR3 is CAISERTVWNSPLHF. The CDR3 bases are TGTGCCATCAGTGAGCGGACAGTTTGGAATTCACCCCTCCACTTT.

This clonotype was detected only a few times. The chain combines TRBV29-1 with TRBJ2-5; 7 nucleotides agree with TRBD2. The V and J ends lost 0 bases and 3 bases, in that order; junction bases with no gene match: 7. The CDR3 spans 15 residues. Per the germline V gene, CDR1 is SQVTM and CDR2 is ANQGSEA. The CDR3 region is CSVEEAGREEETQYF. Written as DNA, the CDR3 is TGCAGCGTTGAAGAAGCAGGACGGGAGGAAGAGACCCAGTACTTC. The variable domain in full, with the rest retrieved from reference TRBV29-1 and TRBJ2-5, is SAVISQKPSRDICQRGTSLTIQCQVDSQVTMMFWYRQQPGQSLTLIATANQGSEATYESGFVIDKFPISRPNLTFSTLTVSNMSPEDSSIYLCSVEEAGREEETQYFGPGTRLLVL.

J is TRBJ2-5 and V is TRBV9, with 10 nucleotides matching TRBD1. With V trimmed by 0 bases and J by 6 bases, 5 bases remained unmatched. Germline values: CDR1 SGDLS, CDR2 YYNGEE. This CDR3 has 15 residues. CDR3 in DNA: TGTGCCAGCAGCGTAGAGACAGGGGGCCTTCAGACCCAGTACTTC. Translated: CASSVETGGLQTQYF.

V gene TRBV6-5 combines with J gene TRBJ2-1, with 8 bases that match TRBD1. J was trimmed by 5 bases and V by 0 bases; bases with no gene match: 6. CDR1 is MNHEY, CDR2 SVGAGI, per germline. The CDR3 runs 16 residues. The CDR3, as DNA: TGTGCCAGCAGTTACTCAATGGACAGGGATCACAATGAGCAGTTCTTC. Translation gives CASSYSMDRDHNEQFF.

The V gene is TRBV20-1, the J gene TRBJ2-5; no definite D call. The CDR3 spans 14 residues. The V end was cut by 3 bases, the J end by 1 base, with 12 bases between. Germline V lookup: CDR1 DFQATT, CDR2 SNEGSKA (reference sequence). The CDR3 reads CSARAGLRQETQYF. CDR3 coding DNA: TGCAGTGCTAGGGCCGGTCTGCGCCAAGAGACCCAGTACTTC.

The chain links TRBV6-5 to TRBJ2-1; 15 bases map to TRBD2. Trimming cost V 6 bases and J 9 bases; bases outside gene matches: 3. CDR1 is MNHEY, CDR2 SVGAGI, per germline. The length of the CDR3 is 14 residues. Here the CDR3 reads CASSRGLAGGEQFF. CDR3 nucleotide sequence: TGTGCCAGCAGCCGGGGACTAGCGGGAGGTGAGCAGTTCTTC.

The chain has TRBV4-1 and TRBJ2-3; the D gene could be TRBD1 or TRBD2 (6 bases each). V lost 1 base, J lost 2 bases, and 19 bases lay in between. The CDR3 is 18 amino acids. Looked up from germline, CDR1 is MGHRA and CDR2 is YSYEKL. The CDR3 region has the DNA TGCGCCAGCAGCCAAGGGTTGGTAGGGGGGAAGACCACAGATACGCAGTATTTT. The encoded protein is CASSQGLVGGKTTDTQYF.

The V gene is TRBV6-2 or TRBV6-3, the J gene TRBJ2-7, with D possibly called TRBD1 or TRBD2 (5 bases each). The V gene lost 5 bases and the J gene lost 9 bases, with 26 bases spanning the gap. CDR3 length equals 16 residues. Germline-derived CDR1 and CDR2 are MNHEY and SVGEGT. The CDR3 spells CASSPSSGTKTQGQYF. The CDR3 region has the DNA TGTGCCAGCAGTCCGTCATCCGGGACCAAAACCCAAGGGCAGTACTTC.

The J gene is TRBJ1-1, the V gene TRBV12-3 or TRBV12-4, with D perhaps TRBD1 (6 bases). V was clipped by 7 bases and J by 2 bases, with 14 bases between them. CDR3 length equals 14 residues. The CDR3 is CASITGHSNTEAFF. The CDR3 DNA sequence: TGTGCCAGCATTACGGGACACTCTAACACTGAAGCTTTCTTT.

This clonotype has more than one count but fewer than ten. The chain uses TRBV28 and TRBJ2-1; D uncertain. Germline CDR1 reads MDHEN; CDR2 reads SYDVKM. The V end was cut by 7 bases, the J end by 4 bases, with 5 bases between. This CDR3 is 11 amino acids long. The chain's CDR3 is CASKGYNEQFF. The CDR3 nucleotides read TGTGCCAGCAAAGGGTACAATGAGCAGTTCTTC.

The chain links TRBV25-1 to TRBJ2-2, with 7 nucleotides matching TRBD1. Germline CDR1 is MGHDK and CDR2 is SYGVNS. The V gene end was trimmed by 6 bases and the J gene end by 3 bases; junction bases not matched to a gene: 16. The CDR3 loop spans 18 amino acids. CDR3 region: CASSEWSLDRADTGELFF. The DNA of the CDR3 is TGTGCCAGCAGCGAGTGGTCCCTAGACAGGGCGGACACCGGGGAGCTGTTTTTT.

This clonotype was observed a handful of times. The chain links TRBV18 to TRBJ2-5; D not certain. The tail of the sequence fits TRBJ2-7 better, so the J call may be wrong. The germline gives CDR1 KGHSH, CDR2 LQKENI. CDR3 size: 12 residues. The CDR3: CASSHPPHEQYF. The CDR3 DNA reads TGTGCCAGCTCACACCCTCCGCACGAGCAGTACTTC.

CDR3 nucleotides: TGTGCCAGCAGTTACGGGTCGGGAGGGCATTACGAGCAGTACTTC. Translation gives CASSYGSGGHYEQYF. The V gene is TRBV6-5, the J gene TRBJ2-4; 8 nucleotides line up with TRBD2. The DNA matches TRBJ2-7 better at its end, which makes the J call doubtful. This CDR3 has 15 residues. CDR1 MNHEY and CDR2 SVGAGI come from the germline V gene.

This clonotype was seen once. The V and J genes are TRBV4-1 and TRBJ2-1; TRBD2 might be the D (6 bases). Trimming took off 2 bases at V and 0 bases at J, with 11 bases between the two ends. The CDR3 covers 16 residues. CDR1 MGHRA and CDR2 YSYEKL come from the germline V gene. The CDR3 region has the DNA TGCGCCAGCAGCCAACGTCAACTAGCCTCCTACAATGAGCAGTTCTTC. Protein: CASSQRQLASYNEQFF.

V gene TRBV2 combines with J gene TRBJ1-2, with D perhaps matching TRBD1 (5 bases). Germline CDR1 reads SNHLY; CDR2 reads FYNNEI. V lost 5 bases, J lost 4 bases, and 14 bases lay in between. This CDR3 has 14 residues. CDR3 amino acids: CASSLQGRGYGYTF. CDR3 nucleotide sequence: TGTGCCAGCAGTCTTCAGGGTCGGGGCTATGGCTACACCTTC.

The rearrangement joins TRBV24-1 to TRBJ2-2; 8 bases align to TRBD1. This CDR3 is 16 amino acids long. The V segment lost 0 bases and the J segment 6 bases; nucleotides outside the gene matches: 5. Germline-derived CDR1 and CDR2 are KGHDR and SFDVKD. The CDR3 DNA is TGTGCCACCAGTGATTTGCCTGGACAGGGCTCCGGGGAGCTGTTTTTT. It yields the protein CATSDLPGQGSGELFF.

The chain employs TRBV7-2 and TRBJ2-5; D is undetermined. The ends were cut back, 4 bases at V and 2 bases at J, with 11 bases in the middle. The CDR3 is 14 residues long. Germline V gene sequence: CDR1 SGHTA, CDR2 FQGNSA. The chain's CDR3 is CASSWELIQETQYF. For the CDR3, the DNA is TGTGCCAGCAGCTGGGAATTGATTCAAGAGACCCAGTACTTC.

By proportion, this clonotype is medium-sized. This chain connects TRBV28 to TRBJ2-6; tentatively, D is TRBD1 (6 bases). CDR3 length equals 16 residues. The germline V gene has CDR1 MDHEN and CDR2 SYDVKM. Trimming took 7 bases from V and 0 from J, leaving 13 bases between them. The CDR3 region has the DNA TGTGCCAGCACGGGACACACAATCTCTGGGGCCAACGTCCTGACTTTC. Translated, it gives CASTGHTISGANVLTF.

This chain uses TRBV28 with TRBJ1-2; D is unclear. Germline V gives CDR1 MDHEN, CDR2 SYDVKM. The CDR3 covers 15 residues. Trimming stripped 2 bases from V and 0 bases from J, with 10 bases between. DNA for the CDR3: TGTGCCAGCAGTTTAATGGGAGGAGCTAACTATGGCTACACCTTC. It yields the protein CASSLMGGANYGYTF.

This clonotype was recorded at least ten times. V usage is TRBV25-1 and J usage is TRBJ2-1; 10 bases fit TRBD1. Germline V gene sequence: CDR1 MGHDK, CDR2 SYGVNS. The trim removed 4 bases at V and 2 bases at J, leaving 5 bases unmatched. The CDR3 length is 16 residues. The CDR3: CASSVGTGVPYNEQFF. The CDR3 DNA sequence: TGTGCCAGCAGTGTTGGGACAGGGGTCCCCTACAATGAGCAGTTCTTC.

CDR3 region: CASQKGLAAYNEQFF. The CDR3 DNA reads TGTGCCAGCCAAAAAGGACTAGCGGCCTACAATGAGCAGTTCTTC. This rearrangement joins TRBV6-5 to TRBJ2-1; TRBD2 agrees at 10 bases. The CDR3 is 15 amino acids. With V trimmed by 8 bases and J by 2 bases, 6 bases remained unmatched. From germline, CDR1 is MNHEY and CDR2 SVGAGI.

Comments on this clonotype: With only one base between it and a far larger clone, this is likely a read error. Here the CDR3 DNA reads TGTGCCAGCAGTCGATACAGTGAGCAGTTCTTC. Protein: CASSRYSEQFF. The chain carries TRBV28 and TRBJ2-1; D gene ambiguous. This CDR3 comprises 11 residues. Per the germline V gene, CDR1 is MDHEN and CDR2 is SYDVKM.

This clonotype has only one observation. The rearrangement joins TRBV6-1 to TRBJ1-1; D may be TRBD1 (5 bases). Germline V lookup: CDR1 MNHNS, CDR2 SASEGT. Trimming removed 4 bases at V and 4 bases at J, with 10 bases between. The CDR3 consists of 13 residues. In nucleotides, the CDR3 is TGTGCCAGCAGTGGTTGGGGGATCACTGAAGCTTTCTTT. Its translation is CASSGWGITEAFF.

The CDR3: CASSFSTRGNTEAFF. CDR3 DNA: TGTGCCAGCAGTTTCTCGACCAGAGGGAACACTGAAGCTTTCTTT. This rearrangement joins TRBV12-3 or TRBV12-4 to TRBJ1-1; D remains unclear. This CDR3 contains 15 residues. The V end was cut by 3 bases, the J end by 1 base, with 12 bases between.

This clonotype has just a few counts. This chain links TRBV28 with TRBJ2-4; 8 bases align to TRBD1. From germline, CDR1 is MDHEN and CDR2 SYDVKM. CDR3 length equals 16 residues. V shed 4 bases and J 3 bases; nucleotides not matched to a gene: 8. The CDR3 protein is CASSSPGTGVKNIQYF. For the CDR3, the DNA is TGTGCCAGCAGTTCTCCCGGGACAGGCGTCAAAAACATTCAGTACTTC.